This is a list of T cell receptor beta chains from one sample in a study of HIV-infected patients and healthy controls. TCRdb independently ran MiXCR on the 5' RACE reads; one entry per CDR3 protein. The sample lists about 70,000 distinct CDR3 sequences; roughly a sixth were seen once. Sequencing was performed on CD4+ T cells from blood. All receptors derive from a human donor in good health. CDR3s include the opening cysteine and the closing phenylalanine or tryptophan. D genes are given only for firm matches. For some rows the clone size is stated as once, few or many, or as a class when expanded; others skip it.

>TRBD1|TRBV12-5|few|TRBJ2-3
TGTGCTAGTGGTTGGGGACAGGGAAACACAGATACGCAGTATTTT
CASGWGQGNTDTQYF
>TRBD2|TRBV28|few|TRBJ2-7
TGTGCCAGCAGTTCTCGCGGGAGCGGCCGCTACGAGCAGTACTTC
CASSSRGSGRYEQYF
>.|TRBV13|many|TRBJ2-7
TGTGCCAGCAGACGCTCGCTAACTAGTAGCTCCTACGAGCAGTACTTC
CASRRSLTSSSYEQYF
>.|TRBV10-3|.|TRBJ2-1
TGTGCCATCAGTCTTAGCGATGAGCAGTTCTTC
CAISLSDEQFF
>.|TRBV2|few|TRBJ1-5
TGTGCCAGCAGTGTCGGCCCTCCCAATCAGCCCCAGCATTTT
CASSVGPPNQPQHF
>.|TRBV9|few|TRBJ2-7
TGTGCCAGCAGCGCCCAGAGTGCCTACGAGCAGTACTTC
CASSAQSAYEQYF
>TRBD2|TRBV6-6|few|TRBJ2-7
TGTGCCAGCAGGGTTAGCGGGAGCTCCTACGAGCAGTACTTC
CASRVSGSSYEQYF
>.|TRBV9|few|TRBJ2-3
TGTGCCAGCAGCGTAGTTTCCGCTACGGGGGCAGATACGCAGTATTTT
CASSVVSATGADTQYF
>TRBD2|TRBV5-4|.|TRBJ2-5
TGTGCCAGCGGACTAGCGGGGGGTTGGGAGACCCAGTACTTC
CASGLAGGWETQYF
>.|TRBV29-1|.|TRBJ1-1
TGCAGCGTCCACGGACTGAACATGAACACTGAAGCTTTCTTT
CSVHGLNMNTEAFF
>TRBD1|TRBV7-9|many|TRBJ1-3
TGTGCCAGCAGCTCGGGACAGCCGAGCTCTGGAAACACCATATATTTT
CASSSGQPSSGNTIYF
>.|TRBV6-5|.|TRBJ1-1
TGTGCCAGCTCGAGCCGTCGGAACACTGAAGCTTTCTTT
CASSSRRNTEAFF
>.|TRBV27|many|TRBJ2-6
TGTGCCAGCAGTTTAGTTTCCCCCTCTGGGGCCAACGTCCTGACTTTC
CASSLVSPSGANVLTF
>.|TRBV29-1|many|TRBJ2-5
TGCAGCGTTGTGAGACAGCAAGAGACCCAGTACTTC
CSVVRQQETQYF
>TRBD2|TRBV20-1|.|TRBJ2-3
TGCAGTGCTAGCGGGGGGTCGAGCACAGATACGCAGTATTTT
CSASGGSSTDTQYF
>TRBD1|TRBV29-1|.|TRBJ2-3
TGCAGCGTTCGGGATACAGGGGGCGGTAGCACAGATACGCAGTATTTT
CSVRDTGGGSTDTQYF